This record concerns one T cell receptor (beta chain) sequence. Amplification used 60 Vbeta primers and 13 Jbeta primers. Assay: immunoSEQ multiplex PCR; the TCRdb copy retains only in-frame clones and omits some. The top ten clones hold 11% of a sample with approximately 80,000 clones, around 70% of them seen once. This CDR3 spans 14 amino acids. In germline, CDR1 is LNHDA, CDR2 SQIVND (reference sequence). V was pared by 6 bases and J by 8 bases, with 8 bases of the junction left unmatched. The sample originates from a study of cytomegalovirus exposure and HLA in healthy donors. The specimen sequenced was PBMCs. This sequence was found in a woman aged 40 to 55 in good health and CMV-seropositive. The gene calls are TRBV19 and TRBJ1-4; 8 nucleotides align to TRBD1. Written as DNA, the CDR3 is TGTGCCAGTAGCCAACAGGGGGGTAACGAAAAACTGTTTTTT. This gives the protein CASSQQGGNEKLFF. The variable domain in full, with the rest retrieved from reference TRBV19 and TRBJ1-4, is DGGITQSPKYLFRKEGQNVTLSCEQNLNHDAMYWYRQDPGQGLRLIYYSQIVNDFQKGDIAEGYSVSREKKESFPLTVTSAQKNPTAFYLCASSQQGGNEKLFFGSGTQLSVL.